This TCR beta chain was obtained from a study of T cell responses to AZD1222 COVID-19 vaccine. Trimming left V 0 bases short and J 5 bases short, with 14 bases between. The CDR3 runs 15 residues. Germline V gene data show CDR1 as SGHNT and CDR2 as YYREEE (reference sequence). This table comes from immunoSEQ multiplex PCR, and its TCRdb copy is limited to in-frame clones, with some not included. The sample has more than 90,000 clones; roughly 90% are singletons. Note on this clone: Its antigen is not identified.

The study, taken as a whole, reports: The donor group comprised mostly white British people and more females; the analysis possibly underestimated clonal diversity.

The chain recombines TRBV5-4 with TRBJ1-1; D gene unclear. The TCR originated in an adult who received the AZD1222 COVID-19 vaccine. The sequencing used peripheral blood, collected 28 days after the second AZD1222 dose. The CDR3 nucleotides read TGTGCCAGCAGCTTGGACCCATATTCTAGGACTGAAGCTTTCTTT. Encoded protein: CASSLDPYSRTEAFF. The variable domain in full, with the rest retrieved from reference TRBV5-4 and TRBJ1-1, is ETGVTQSPTHLIKTRGQQVTLRCSSQSGHNTVSWYQQALGQGPQFIFQYYREEENGRGNFPPRFSGLQFPNYSSELNVNALELDDSALYLCASSLDPYSRTEAFFGQGTRLTVV.